The 15 T cell receptor beta chains reported below all come from one sample, sequenced in a study of blood T cell repertoires in COVID-19. Assay: immunoSEQ multiplex PCR; the TCRdb copy retains only in-frame clones and omits some. The sample lists 150,000 to 200,000 clones; over 75% were seen once. Sequenced: PBMCs or T cells enriched from blood (not recorded which). The receptors derive from a man aged 45-65 years who had recovered from COVID-19.

This clone was seen a handful of times. This chain connects TRBV6-6 to TRBJ2-1; D gene uncertain. V lost 2 bases and J lost 4, with 12 bases in between. Germline V gene sequence: CDR1 MNHNY, CDR2 SVGAGI (reference sequence). CDR3 length equals 15 residues. Here the CDR3 DNA reads TGTGCCAGCAGTTACGCCGGGTCCGTGTACAATGAGCAGTTCTTC. Its translation: CASSYAGSVYNEQFF.

The CDR3 here is CASSKQGAGTEAFF. The CDR3 coding sequence is TGTGCCAGTAGTAAGCAGGGGGCGGGTACTGAAGCTTTCTTT. J is TRBJ1-1 and V is TRBV19; TRBD1 matches at 8 bases. The CDR3 spans 14 residues. Trimming cost V 4 bases and J 5 bases; bases outside gene matches: 6. Germline V CDR1 and CDR2: LNHDA, SQIVND (reference sequence).

The V gene is TRBV7-6, the J gene TRBJ2-7; a possible D gene is TRBD2 (7 bases). Trimming pared 0 bases from V and 0 bases from J, leaving 9 bases between. The CDR3 runs to 15 residues. CDR1 is SGHVS and CDR2 is FNYEAQ in the germline V gene. CDR3 coding DNA: TGTGCCAGCAGCTTAGCCGCGGGGGCCTCCTACGAGCAGTACTTC. Translated: CASSLAAGASYEQYF.

This clone was counted a single time. J is TRBJ1-2 and V is TRBV5-1, with D perhaps matching TRBD1 (6 bases). Trimming cost V 2 bases and J 3 bases, with 11 bases left between them. Germline lookup yields CDR1 SGHRS and CDR2 YFSETQ. CDR3 length equals 14 residues. The CDR3 spells CASSFSGADYGYTF. The CDR3, as DNA: TGCGCCAGCAGCTTTTCAGGGGCTGACTATGGCTACACCTTC.

In this sample, this clone turned up a few times. The V and J genes are TRBV20-1 and TRBJ2-7, with 9 bases identical to TRBD1. V was clipped by 3 bases and J by 4 bases; unmatched bases: 10. Looked up from germline, CDR1 is DFQATT and CDR2 is SNEGSKA (reference sequence). CDR3 length equals 15 residues. DNA for the CDR3: TGCAGTGCTAGTAAGGGACAGGGATCGAGTTACGAGCAGTACTTC. Its protein is CSASKGQGSSYEQYF.

In this sample, this clone turned up a few times. The V gene is TRBV6-5, the J gene TRBJ1-1; D unresolved. Between the trimmed V and J ends, which lost 6 bases and 1 base, there was a span of 3 bases. Germline V gene lookup returns CDR1 MNHEY and CDR2 SVGAGI. This CDR3 is 11 amino acids long. CDR3 nucleotides: TGTGCCAGCAGGGCGAACACTGAAGCTTTCTTT. Residues: CASRANTEAFF.

The CDR3 nucleotides are TGCGCCAGCAGCTTGGCCGTCGGTAGCGGCCCCTACGAGCAGTACTTC. Translated, it gives CASSLAVGSGPYEQYF. The J gene is TRBJ2-7, the V gene TRBV5-1; maybe TRBD2 (6 bases). The V gene lost 0 bases and the J gene lost 2 bases, with 15 bases spanning the gap. Per germline, CDR1 SGHRS and CDR2 YFSETQ. The CDR3 spans 16 residues.

The J gene is TRBJ1-1, the V gene TRBV19, with 10 bases aligning to TRBD1. The CDR3 contains 14 residues. The V and J ends lost 5 bases and 5 bases, in that order; junction bases with no gene match: 5. Germline V gene data show CDR1 as LNHDA and CDR2 as SQIVND (reference sequence). The CDR3 sequence: CASSEDRGGTEAFF. As DNA, the CDR3 is TGTGCCAGTAGTGAGGACAGGGGGGGAACTGAAGCTTTCTTT.

The chain employs TRBV14 and TRBJ1-6, with a tentative D call TRBD1 (6 bases). V was clipped by 4 bases and J by 7 bases, with 11 bases between them. The CDR3 is made up of 14 amino acids. Germline lookup yields CDR1 SGHDN and CDR2 FVKESK. Written as DNA, the CDR3 is TGTGCCAGCAGCCGCGGACAGTTAAATTCACCCCTCCACTTT. Translated: CASSRGQLNSPLHF.

A few counts support this clone. The chain employs TRBV14 and TRBJ2-7; D perhaps matches TRBD2 (5 bases). Per the germline V gene, CDR1 is SGHDN and CDR2 is FVKESK. V lost 4 bases and J lost 1, with 20 bases in between. CDR3 length: 17 residues. CDR3: CASSLLRTALGSYEQYF. CDR3 nucleotide sequence: TGTGCCAGCAGCCTCCTGAGGACCGCACTAGGGTCCTACGAGCAGTACTTC.

This chain uses TRBV7-9 with TRBJ2-7; 9 bases are shared with TRBD1. Germline V CDR1 and CDR2: SEHNR, FQNEAQ (reference sequence). Germline trimming cut 1 base from V and 3 bases from J; bases unmatched to any gene: 7. This CDR3 is 16 amino acids long. CDR3 sequence (DNA): TGTGCCAGCAGCTTAGACTTGGGACAGGGCCACTACGAGCAGTACTTC. Translating it yields CASSLDLGQGHYEQYF.

This sequence joins TRBV29-1 and TRBJ1-1; D perhaps matches TRBD1 (6 bases). The CDR3 is made up of 13 amino acids. V shed 3 bases and J shed 2 bases, with 10 bases lying between them. CDR1 and CDR2 from the germline V gene are SQVTM and ANQGSEA. The CDR3 loop is CSVESGVNTEAFF. CDR3 in DNA: TGCAGCGTTGAGTCAGGGGTAAACACTGAAGCTTTCTTT.

The chain combines TRBV2 with TRBJ2-4; TRBD1 might be the D (6 bases). The germline V and J ends were trimmed by 7 bases and 0 bases, with 10 bases remaining between them. Germline loops: CDR1 SNHLY, CDR2 FYNNEI. The length of the CDR3 is 14 residues. The CDR3 DNA sequence: TGTGCCAGCATGGTAGGGGGAGCCAAAAACATTCAGTACTTC. It translates to CASMVGGAKNIQYF.

The chain employs TRBV19 and TRBJ2-7, with 9 bases that match TRBD1. CDR1 LNHDA and CDR2 SQIVND come from the germline V gene (reference sequence). V was pared by 6 bases and J by 0 bases, with 3 bases of the junction left unmatched. The CDR3 spans 14 residues. The CDR3 spells CASRDRGGSYEQYF. As DNA, the CDR3 is TGTGCCAGTAGGGACAGGGGTGGCTCCTACGAGCAGTACTTC.

V is TRBV5-1 and J is TRBJ2-4; 12 nucleotides match TRBD2. The CDR3 is 16 amino acids. CDR1 is SGHRS and CDR2 is YFSETQ in the germline V gene. Unmatched junction bases numbered 5, after V lost 2 bases and J lost 5 bases. CDR3 sequence reads: CASSFSSGRAENIQYF. The CDR3 DNA follows: TGCGCCAGCAGCTTTTCTAGCGGGAGGGCGGAAAACATTCAGTACTTC.